These 6 T cell receptor beta chains came from one sample sequenced in a study of early T cells in non-severe SARS-CoV-2 infection. Each CDR3 protein is one row after TCRdb ran MiXCR on the 5' RACE reads. The table lists about 52,000 distinct CDR3 sequences, approximately 6% of them singletons. Sample: whole blood. Every receptor here comes from an adult who was a healthcare worker with PCR-confirmed SARS-CoV-2 infection or an uninfected control (not recorded which).

With regard to this clonotype: This may arise from a read error, as a much more abundant clone is one base away. This chain joins TRBV4-1 and TRBJ1-1; 7 nucleotides agree with TRBD1. CDR1 MGHRA and CDR2 YSYEKL come from the germline V gene. The length of the CDR3 is 13 residues. CDR3 nucleotides: TGCGCCACCAGCCAAGACAGGGTTGGGGAAGCTTTCTTT. It is translated as CATSQDRVGEAFF.

There are a few counts of this clonotype. The chain uses TRBV7-9 and TRBJ1-2; D unclear. Trimming removed 0 bases at V and 8 bases at J, with 16 bases between. The CDR3 contains 15 residues. CDR1 and CDR2 (germline): SEHNR, FQNEAQ (reference sequence). CDR3 in amino acids: CASSLATRTPFGYTF. The CDR3 DNA reads as TGTGCCAGCAGCTTAGCCACCCGAACCCCCTTCGGCTACACCTTC.

This clonotype was recorded at least ten times. The CDR3 DNA follows: TGTGCCAGCAGCCGTGCCAGAGGGGGTAGCGCTGAAGCTTTCTTT. Its protein is CASSRARGGSAEAFF. The chain joins TRBV11-3 to TRBJ1-1; weak D call: TRBD1 (6 bases). The CDR3 runs 15 residues. V gave up 5 bases and J gave up 6 bases, with 19 bases separating them. Germline lookup yields CDR1 SGHNT and CDR2 YENEEA. Full variable domain (missing parts from reference TRBV11-3 and TRBJ1-1): EAGVVQSPRYKIIEKKQPVAFWCNPISGHNTLYWYLQNLGQGPELLIRYENEEAVDDSQLPKDRFSAERLKGVDSTLKIQPAELGDSAVYLCASSRARGGSAEAFFGQGTRLTVV.

The J gene is TRBJ1-1, the V gene TRBV7-2; 8 bases are a match to TRBD1. Looked up from germline, CDR1 is SGHTA and CDR2 is FQGNSA. The CDR3 has 14 amino acids. Trimming cost V 5 bases and J 5 bases; bases outside gene matches: 7. The CDR3 DNA reads TGTGCCAGCAGCCCCACAGGGGGACGGACTGAAGCTTTCTTT. Its protein is CASSPTGGRTEAFF.

This clonotype appeared a few times. The V call is TRBV7-2, the J call TRBJ1-5, with TRBD1 matching over 8 bases. V lost 5 bases, J lost 2 bases, and 5 bases stayed unmatched. Germline V lookup: CDR1 SGHTA, CDR2 FQGNSA. This CDR3 contains 15 residues. The CDR3 loop is CASSGQGIGNQPQHF. The CDR3 DNA reads TGTGCCAGCAGCGGACAGGGAATTGGCAATCAGCCCCAGCATTTT.

There are a few counts of this clonotype. CDR3 sequence reads: CSVVRDRQTYEQYF. The CDR3 DNA sequence: TGCAGCGTGGTGAGGGACAGGCAAACCTACGAGCAGTACTTC. The chain combines TRBV29-1 with TRBJ2-7; 8 bases are shared with TRBD1. The CDR3 runs to 14 residues. With 6 bases clipped from V and 2 bases from J, the junction kept 9 bases outside the gene matches. Germline CDR1 reads SQVTM; CDR2 reads ANQGSEA.